Below are 28 T cell receptor beta chains sequenced from a single sample in a study of T cells in localized non-small cell lung cancer. Clones were sequenced by immunoSEQ multiplex PCR, and TCRdb holds only the in-frame ones, with some missing. The data show just under 1,500 clones, over 20% seen once. Source: normal lung tissue next to the tumor, taken before any cancer treatment. Receptors originate from an older male donor with stage II squamous cell lung carcinoma.

This clone is medium-sized (0.01 to 0.1%) within its sample. V usage is TRBV11-3 and J usage is TRBJ1-2; 8 bases fit TRBD1. Per germline, CDR1 SGHNT and CDR2 YENEEA. This CDR3 region has 14 residues. Trimming cost V 6 bases and J 5 bases; bases outside gene matches: 8. CDR3 residues: CASSATGEGYGYTF. CDR3 in DNA: TGTGCCAGCAGTGCGACAGGGGAGGGGTATGGCTACACCTTC. The entire variable domain, with the rest obtained from reference TRBV11-3 and TRBJ1-2, is as follows: EAGVVQSPRYKIIEKKQPVAFWCNPISGHNTLYWYLQNLGQGPELLIRYENEEAVDDSQLPKDRFSAERLKGVDSTLKIQPAELGDSAVYLCASSATGEGYGYTFGSGTRLTVV.

By frequency in the sample, this clone is large. The chain combines TRBV28 with TRBJ1-4; 8 nucleotides match TRBD1. CDR1 is MDHEN, CDR2 SYDVKM, per germline. Germline trimming cut 2 bases from V and 7 bases from J; bases unmatched to any gene: 3. This CDR3 spans 14 amino acids. The CDR3 here is CASSLTQGAEKLFF. The CDR3 DNA is TGTGCCAGCAGTTTAACGCAGGGGGCTGAAAAACTGTTTTTT.

This clone counts as large. J is TRBJ1-4 and V is TRBV9; no firm D call. Trimming cost V 2 bases and J 8 bases, with 7 bases left between them. This CDR3 region has 12 residues. The germline CDR1 and CDR2 sequences are SGDLS and YYNGEE. The CDR3 spells CASSVPGEKLFF. In nucleotides, the CDR3 is TGTGCCAGCAGCGTCCCGGGAGAAAAACTGTTTTTT. Looking up the rest from reference TRBV9 and TRBJ1-4 gives the full variable domain: DSGVTQTPKHLITATGQRVTLRCSPRSGDLSVYWYQQSLDQGLQFLIQYYNGEERAKGNILERFSAQQFPDLHSELNLSSLELGDSALYFCASSVPGEKLFFGSGTQLSVL.

The V call is TRBV12-5, the J call TRBJ2-7; TRBD2 agrees at 14 bases. V was clipped by 1 base and J by 7 bases; unmatched bases: 0. Germline V gene sequence: CDR1 LGHNT, CDR2 FRNRAP. This CDR3 contains 14 residues. CDR3 amino acids: CASGLGLAGGEQYF. The CDR3 DNA reads as TGTGCTAGTGGTTTGGGACTAGCGGGAGGGGAGCAGTACTTC.

This clone counts as large. This chain joins TRBV6-8 and TRBJ1-2, with TRBD1 as a possible D gene (6 bases). The V gene lost 7 bases and the J gene lost 2 bases, with 14 bases spanning the gap. Germline CDR1 reads MNHGY; CDR2 reads SAAAGT. This CDR3 region has 14 residues. Written as DNA, the CDR3 is TGTGCCAGCACCTTAGTAGGGGGAAACTATGGCTACACCTTC. This codes for CASTLVGGNYGYTF.

This clone was observed a few times. The CDR3 coding sequence is TGTGCCAGCAGGGGGTTCCGGGGCGGGGAGGAAAAACTGTTTTTT. Translation: CASRGFRGGEEKLFF. This chain joins TRBV6-8 and TRBJ1-4; possible D gene TRBD1, 5 bases. The V gene lost 6 bases and the J gene lost 8 bases, with 19 bases spanning the gap. CDR1 is MNHGY, CDR2 SAAAGT, per germline. The CDR3 spans 15 residues.

The chain links TRBV5-1 to TRBJ2-3; D is uncertain. V lost 4 bases to trimming and J lost 1 base, with 13 bases between them. Germline V gene sequence: CDR1 SGHRS, CDR2 YFSETQ. The CDR3 consists of 15 residues. This chain's CDR3 is CASSIDNSGTDTQYF. CDR3 nucleotide sequence: TGCGCCAGCAGCATAGACAATTCTGGCACAGATACGCAGTATTTT.

This clone has more than one count but fewer than ten. The chain couples TRBV6-8 to TRBJ1-5, with TRBD1 as a possible D gene (5 bases). Germline V gene sequence: CDR1 MNHGY, CDR2 SAAAGT. This CDR3 region has 14 residues. V lost 6 bases, J lost 0 bases, and 9 bases lay in between. The chain's CDR3 is CASSRQNSNQPQHF. The CDR3 DNA follows: TGTGCCAGCAGCCGACAGAATAGCAATCAGCCCCAGCATTTT.

This chain joins TRBV19 and TRBJ1-2; 7 nucleotides agree with TRBD1. CDR1 and CDR2 (germline): LNHDA, SQIVND (reference sequence). The trim removed 5 bases at V and 8 bases at J, leaving 8 bases unmatched. The CDR3 sequence is 13 residues long. CDR3 coding DNA: TGTGCCAGTAGTCCACAGGGGATGCGGGGCTACACCTTC. This sequence encodes CASSPQGMRGYTF.

This clone was counted between two and nine times. V usage is TRBV6-8 and J usage is TRBJ1-2; D unresolved. Trimming cost V 5 bases and J 1 base, with 11 bases left between them. This CDR3 is built from 14 residues. Germline CDR1 is MNHGY and CDR2 is SAAAGT. CDR3 in amino acids: CASSAGPLNYGYTF. The DNA for the CDR3 is TGTGCCAGCAGTGCAGGACCGCTTAACTATGGCTACACCTTC.

This clone was observed a handful of times. V is TRBV10-3 and J is TRBJ2-7, with TRBD1 matching over 9 bases. The trim removed 0 bases at V and 5 bases at J, leaving 5 bases unmatched. CDR1 and CDR2 from the germline V gene are ENHRY and SYGVKD. The CDR3 is made up of 15 amino acids. In nucleotides, the CDR3 is TGTGCCATCAGTGAGTCCATGGACAGGGGCCACGAGCAGTACTTC. Its protein product is CAISESMDRGHEQYF.

A few counts support this clone. The chain is built from TRBV6-8 and TRBJ2-7, with 12 bases matching TRBD1. This CDR3 is 15 amino acids long. Germline assignment: CDR1 MNHGY and CDR2 SAAAGT. The V segment lost 5 bases and the J segment 7 bases; nucleotides outside the gene matches: 9. The CDR3 reads CASSRPGQGAGEQYF. As DNA, the CDR3 is TGTGCCAGCAGTCGACCGGGACAGGGGGCCGGGGAGCAGTACTTC.

The chain has TRBV28 and TRBJ2-3; D uncertain. CDR3 length: 15 residues. The ends were cut back, 2 bases at V and 6 bases at J, with 15 bases in the middle. The V gene's germline CDR1 is MDHEN and CDR2 SYDVKM. CDR3 in DNA: TGTGCCAGCAGTTTAGTAAACGCGGCCCCGGATACGCAGTATTTT. As protein: CASSLVNAAPDTQYF.

This sequence joins TRBV11-3 and TRBJ2-7; D could derive from TRBD1 or TRBD2 (5 bases each). V lost 5 bases to trimming and J lost 2 bases, with 16 bases between them. CDR1 SGHNT and CDR2 YENEEA come from the germline V gene. CDR3 size: 15 residues. CDR3 amino acids: CASSPWQGPTYEQYF. CDR3 DNA: TGTGCCAGCAGCCCTTGGCAGGGACCGACCTACGAGCAGTACTTC.

The rearrangement links TRBV18 to TRBJ1-5, with D unclear. CDR3 length: 15 residues. The ends were cut back, 2 bases at V and 3 bases at J, with 11 bases in the middle. The germline V gene encodes CDR1 KGHSH and CDR2 LQKENI. This CDR3 reads CASSPEAWPNQPQHF. The CDR3 coding sequence is TGTGCCAGCTCACCAGAGGCCTGGCCCAATCAGCCCCAGCATTTT.

The CDR3 bases are TGTGCCAGCAGCGTCACCGAGGGGGGGCTCATGAACACTGAAGCTTTCTTT. Translating it yields CASSVTEGGLMNTEAFF. J is TRBJ1-1 and V is TRBV11-3; TRBD1 is a possible D gene (6 bases). The ends were cut back, 5 bases at V and 0 bases at J, with 19 bases in the middle. The CDR3 covers 17 residues. Germline CDR1 SGHNT, CDR2 YENEEA.

The V and J genes are TRBV4-1 and TRBJ2-1; 10 bases align to TRBD1. CDR1 and CDR2 from the germline V gene are MGHRA and YSYEKL. The CDR3 runs to 15 residues. J lost 7 bases, V lost 1 base, and 4 bases had no gene match. This CDR3 reads CASSQGQGAWNEQFF. The CDR3 region has the DNA TGCGCCAGCAGCCAAGGACAGGGGGCTTGGAATGAGCAGTTCTTC.

The sample holds a few counts of this clone. The chain joins TRBV12-5 to TRBJ2-5, with D possibly matching TRBD2 (6 bases). The CDR3 extends over 18 amino acids. In germline, CDR1 is LGHNT, CDR2 FRNRAP. This CDR3 is CASMLGLDLRGGLETQYF. For the CDR3, the DNA is TGTGCCAGCATGTTGGGTTTAGATTTGCGCGGAGGGTTGGAGACCCAGTACTTC.

The chain links TRBV6-8 to TRBJ2-7; D call uncertain. V lost 2 bases and J 3 bases, leaving 11 bases between the germline ends. CDR3 length: 14 amino acids. Germline CDR1 MNHGY, CDR2 SAAAGT. In nucleotides, the CDR3 is TGTGCCAGCAGTTACGGGCGCGTTCTCTACGAGCAGTACTTC. It yields the protein CASSYGRVLYEQYF.

The table lists this clone with a few counts. This CDR3 reads CASKLGDRANYGYTF. Written as DNA, the CDR3 is TGTGCCAGCAAGCTTGGAGACCGAGCTAACTATGGCTACACCTTC. The rearrangement uses TRBV28 and TRBJ1-2; D is unresolved. V gave up 7 bases and J gave up 0 bases, with 15 bases separating them. CDR1 is MDHEN, CDR2 SYDVKM, per germline. The CDR3 runs to 15 residues.

The genes are TRBV11-3 and TRBJ2-7; 7 nucleotides line up with TRBD1. The CDR3 covers 14 residues. V was pared by 3 bases and J by 2 bases, with 4 bases of the junction left unmatched. CDR1 and CDR2 (germline): SGHNT, YENEEA. The CDR3 DNA reads TGTGCCAGCAGCTTCGGGACAGAAGCCTACGAGCAGTACTTC. Protein product: CASSFGTEAYEQYF.

The rearrangement links TRBV15 to TRBJ2-2; a possible D gene is TRBD1 (6 bases). V shed 2 bases and J shed 5 bases, with 15 bases lying between them. Germline CDR1 LNHNV, CDR2 YYDKDF (reference sequence). The length of the CDR3 is 16 residues. CDR3 DNA: TGTGCCACCAGCAGACCTACCACAGGGTGGACCGGGGAGCTGTTTTTT. It specifies CATSRPTTGWTGELFF.

The V call is TRBV18, the J call TRBJ1-1, with D possibly matching TRBD1 (5 bases). CDR3 length equals 15 residues. Trimming cost V 3 bases and J 0 bases, with 11 bases left between them. CDR1 is KGHSH, CDR2 LQKENI, per germline. The CDR3 DNA reads as TGTGCCAGCTCACCCGCAGGGACGGTGAACACTGAAGCTTTCTTT. This codes for CASSPAGTVNTEAFF.

This clone was picked up a small number of times. The chain links TRBV19 to TRBJ1-2; 7 bases line up with TRBD1. CDR3 size: 14 residues. J was trimmed by 11 bases and V by 5 bases; bases with no gene match: 14. The germline V gene encodes CDR1 LNHDA and CDR2 SQIVND (reference sequence). DNA for the CDR3: TGTGCCAGTAGTCAGACAGGGAGGACCATGGAGTACACCTTC. This translates into CASSQTGRTMEYTF.

The gene calls are TRBV29-1 and TRBJ1-1; unclear D gene. Per germline, CDR1 SQVTM and CDR2 ANQGSEA. The CDR3 consists of 13 residues. V lost 7 bases to trimming and J lost 4 bases, with 16 bases between them. In DNA, the CDR3 is TGCAGCGGTAGAAGGGCGGAGGGCACTGAAGCTTTCTTT. Its translation is CSGRRAEGTEAFF.

This clone has just a few counts. The chain carries TRBV11-3 and TRBJ2-1, with D possibly matching TRBD2 (6 bases). CDR1 and CDR2 (germline): SGHNT, YENEEA. CDR3 length: 19 residues. Trimming left V 5 bases short and J 0 bases short, with 23 bases between. CDR3 bases: TGTGCCAGCAGCCAACAAAGAACTAGCCTGATTAACTCCTACAATGAGCAGTTCTTC. Translated: CASSQQRTSLINSYNEQFF.

This clone was observed a handful of times. The chain has TRBV4-1 and TRBJ1-5; D might be TRBD1 (5 bases). The CDR3 consists of 16 residues. V was shortened by 0 bases and J by 7 bases, with 16 bases between the two germline ends. CDR1 and CDR2 from the germline V gene are MGHRA and YSYEKL. The CDR3 sequence: CASSQDLPGRGQPQHF. The CDR3, as DNA: TGCGCCAGCAGCCAAGATTTACCAGGGAGAGGACAGCCCCAGCATTTT.

This clone has a handful of counts. The gene calls are TRBV6-8 and TRBJ2-1, with 8 bases lining up with TRBD2. V lost 5 bases to trimming and J lost 6 bases; unmatched junction nucleotides: 6. CDR1 and CDR2 (germline): MNHGY, SAAAGT. The CDR3 length is 14 residues. The CDR3 DNA follows: TGTGCCAGCAGTAGGCTAGCGGGTGCCAATGAGCAGTTCTTC. It specifies CASSRLAGANEQFF.